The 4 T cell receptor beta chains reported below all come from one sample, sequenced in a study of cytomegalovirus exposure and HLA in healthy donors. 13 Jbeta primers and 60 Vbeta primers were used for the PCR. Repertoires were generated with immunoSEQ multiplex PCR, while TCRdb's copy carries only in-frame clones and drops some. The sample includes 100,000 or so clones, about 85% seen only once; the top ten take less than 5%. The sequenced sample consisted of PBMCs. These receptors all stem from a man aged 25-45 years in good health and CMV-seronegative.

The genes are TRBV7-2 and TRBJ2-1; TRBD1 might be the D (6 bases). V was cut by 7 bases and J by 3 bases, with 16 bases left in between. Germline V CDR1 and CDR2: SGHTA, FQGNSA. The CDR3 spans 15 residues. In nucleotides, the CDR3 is TGTGCCAGCACCCAGGGGTCCCCCCTCTACAATGAGCAGTTCTTC. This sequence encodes CASTQGSPLYNEQFF.

The CDR3 loop reads CSVDTGTGNFGETQYF. Written as DNA, the CDR3 is TGCAGCGTTGATACCGGGACAGGGAATTTTGGGGAGACCCAGTACTTC. The chain is built from TRBV29-1 and TRBJ2-5; 9 bases align to TRBD1. In germline, CDR1 is SQVTM, CDR2 ANQGSEA. V gave up 3 bases and J gave up 5 bases; unmatched junction bases: 13. The CDR3 covers 16 residues.

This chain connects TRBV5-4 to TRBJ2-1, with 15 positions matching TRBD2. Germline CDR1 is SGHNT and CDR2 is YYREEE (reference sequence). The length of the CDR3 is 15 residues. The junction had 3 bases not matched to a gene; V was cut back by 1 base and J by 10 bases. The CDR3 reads CASSLSGTSGREQFF. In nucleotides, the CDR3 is TGTGCCAGCAGCTTGTCGGGGACTAGCGGGAGGGAGCAGTTCTTC.

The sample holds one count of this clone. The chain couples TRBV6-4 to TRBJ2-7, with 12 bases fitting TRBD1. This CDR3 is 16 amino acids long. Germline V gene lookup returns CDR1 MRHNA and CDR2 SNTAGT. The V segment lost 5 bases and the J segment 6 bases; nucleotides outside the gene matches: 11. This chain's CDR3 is CASSSRPGQGAGEQYF. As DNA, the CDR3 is TGTGCCAGCAGTTCCAGGCCGGGACAGGGGGCTGGCGAGCAGTACTTC.